This T cell receptor (beta chain) was identified during a study of shared clonotypes between healthy human individuals. Study-wide background: Three plates were used per donor for CD4 naive, three for CD4 memory, two for CD8 naive and one for CD8 memory.

Sorted subsets were amplified in replicate PCRs using 200 ng DNA, about 30,000 T cell genomes. This table comes from immunoSEQ multiplex PCR, and its TCRdb copy is limited to in-frame clones, with some not included. This sample carries over a million clones, around 95% of them seen once, and the ten largest clones take approximately 1.1%. This CDR3 has 11 residues. The V end was cut by 6 bases, the J end by 6 bases, with 9 bases between. In germline, CDR1 is DFQATT, CDR2 SNEGSKA (reference sequence). Comments on this clone: This sample includes further DNA sequences coding for the same CDR3.

Material for sequencing was naive CD4+ T cells sorted from blood. As for subset: CD45RA+ positively selected. This receptor was taken from a man aged 25-45 years in good health. The chain uses TRBV20-1 and TRBJ2-1, with TRBD2 as a possible D gene (6 bases). CDR3 protein: CSARLVNEQFF. The CDR3 bases are TGCAGTGCCCGACTAGTCAATGAGCAGTTCTTC.